The clone carrying this TCR beta chain is a singleton in its sample. The DNA is left out, because the CDR3 cannot be placed on it with certainty; the CDR3 is given as TCRdb lists it. The record originates from a study of tumor-infiltrating lymphocytes in oesophageal squamous cell carcinoma. One entry per CDR3 protein, called by TCRdb with MiXCR from the PCR reads. This repertoire shows about 11,000 distinct CDR3 sequences, roughly 60% found once; its top ten account for roughly 37%. Termini included, the CDR3 measures 15 amino acids. Germline V gene lookup returns CDR1 WSHSY and CDR2 SAAADI. The receptor's source is a male donor with esophageal squamous cell carcinoma. The sequencing input was esophageal tumor tissue. The gene calls are TRBV10-2 and TRBJ2-3; the table's D gene call, TRBD2, was not cross checked with the DNA. CDR3 loop: CASSQIVGLGNEQFF.